This T cell receptor beta chain is drawn from a study of T cell responses to AZD1222 COVID-19 vaccine. With regard to this clone: Its cognate antigen is unknown.

Overall study findings and caveats: With dominance at 160-218 and 743-854, vaccine-associated CD4 TCRs spanned spike. White British ancestry dominated among donors, who included more females, and clonal diversity was possibly underestimated. No repertoire was sampled before or during the peak T cell response, only after it. Elevations in Spike-specific TCR breadth and depth followed administration of two AZD1222 doses.

Trimming cost V 1 base and J 3 bases, with 18 bases left between them. The CDR3 has 17 residues. CDR1 MGHRA and CDR2 YSYEKL come from the germline V gene. Clones were sequenced by immunoSEQ multiplex PCR, and TCRdb holds only the in-frame ones, with some missing. The sample lists approximately 150,000 clones, about 90% seen once, with about 2.8% in the top ten. The receptor's source is an adult in good health. This material consisted of peripheral blood, taken on day 0 of AZD1222 vaccination. The chain couples TRBV4-1 to TRBJ1-1; possibly TRBD1 for D (6 bases). The CDR3 protein is CASSQAGAGWGDTEAFF. As DNA, the CDR3 is TGCGCCAGCAGCCAAGCAGGGGCAGGGTGGGGGGACACTGAAGCTTTCTTT.